The 4 T cell receptor beta chains in this list originate from one sample, sequenced in a study of blood T cell repertoires in COVID-19. Produced via immunoSEQ multiplex PCR; TCRdb's table is partial and in-frame only. The table shows over 250,000 clones, with 65% to 90% occurring only once. Sample: peripheral blood. Receptors were obtained from a human donor in a cohort sampled during active COVID-19.

The rearrangement joins TRBV7-9 to TRBJ2-3, with TRBD2 as a possible D gene (6 bases). V was clipped by 1 base and J by 4 bases, with 12 bases between them. CDR1 and CDR2 (germline): SEHNR, FQNEAQ (reference sequence). The CDR3 covers 15 residues. CDR3 sequence: CASSLGLVGADTQYF. In DNA, the CDR3 is TGTGCCAGCAGCTTAGGACTAGTAGGCGCAGATACGCAGTATTTT.

The chain recombines TRBV23-1 with TRBJ1-2; D possibly corresponds to TRBD1 (6 bases). TRBV23-1 carries the ORF label, with uncertain function. CDR3 length: 17 residues. Trimming removed 7 bases from V and 7 bases from J, with 28 bases in between. As DNA, the CDR3 is TGCGCCAGCAAACCAGGAAATCCGACAGGCCTAGGATTTGGCTACACCTTC. Amino acid sequence: CASKPGNPTGLGFGYTF.

The J gene is TRBJ1-1, the V gene TRBV28; D unclear. The germline gives CDR1 MDHEN, CDR2 SYDVKM. Trimming stripped 2 bases from V and 5 bases from J, with 3 bases between. The CDR3 has 11 amino acids. For the CDR3, the DNA is TGTGCCAGCAGTTTACGGACTGAAGCTTTCTTT. It is translated as CASSLRTEAFF.

The chain carries TRBV6-5 and TRBJ1-2; a weak D match, TRBD1 (5 bases). Germline CDR1 and CDR2: MNHEY and SVGAGI. Trimming stripped 4 bases from V and 3 bases from J, with 6 bases between. This CDR3 is built from 12 residues. The DNA of the CDR3 is TGTGCCAGCAGTTCGACAGACTATGGCTACACCTTC. Translation gives CASSSTDYGYTF.